A single T cell receptor beta chain is shown here with its context. Generated by immunoSEQ multiplex PCR, the TCRdb table keeps only in-frame clones and is missing some. The sample gives 70,000 or so clones, more than 80% of which show up once; around 16% is in the top ten. The data are from a study of control samples from healthy donors and cancer patients. What was sequenced was blood. This clonotype originated in a man between 45 and 60 years old in good health.

CDR3 residues: CASSEFRYEQYF. The CDR3 coding sequence is TGTGCCAGCAGTGAATTTCGCTACGAGCAGTACTTC. The V and J genes are TRBV6-1 and TRBJ2-7; D not resolved. Deletions cut 2 bases from V and 3 bases from J, with 5 bases between. Germline V gene data show CDR1 as MNHNS and CDR2 as SASEGT. The CDR3 totals 12 residues.